These 29 T cell receptor beta chains originate from one sample sequenced in a study of T cell responses to AZD1222 COVID-19 vaccine. Using immunoSEQ multiplex PCR, the repertoire was profiled, and TCRdb retains in-frame clones only, with some absent. The sample consists of about 120,000 clones, approximately 90% of them appearing once. Here the sequenced sample was peripheral blood, taken on day 0 of AZD1222 vaccination. The receptor source for this set is an adult in good health.

This chain joins TRBV18 and TRBJ2-3, with a possible D match to TRBD2 (6 bases). Between the trimmed V and J ends, which lost 0 bases and 5 bases, there was a span of 15 bases. This CDR3 contains 16 residues. The germline V gene has CDR1 KGHSH and CDR2 LQKENI. The CDR3 DNA follows: TGTGCCAGCTCACCACCTCGGGGGTTGTTAGGAGATACGCAGTATTTT. Protein sequence: CASSPPRGLLGDTQYF.

CDR3 nucleotide sequence: TGTGCCAGCAGTTTAACGCGGGGACAGGGGAAGACTGAAGCTTTCTTT. Protein sequence: CASSLTRGQGKTEAFF. The rearrangement uses TRBV28 and TRBJ1-1; 10 nucleotides agree with TRBD1. V lost 2 bases, J lost 5 bases, and 8 bases stayed unmatched. Germline CDR1 and CDR2: MDHEN and SYDVKM. CDR3 length: 16 amino acids.

This chain links TRBV7-9 with TRBJ2-5; 8 positions agree with TRBD1. After removal of 3 bases from V and 2 bases from J, the junction contained 5 bases not matched to a gene. This CDR3 comprises 15 residues. The germline gives CDR1 SEHNR, CDR2 FQNEAQ (reference sequence). CDR3 sequence (DNA): TGTGCCAGCAGCTTGGGACAGGACGCTCAAGAGACCCAGTACTTC. The encoded protein is CASSLGQDAQETQYF.

The rearrangement joins TRBV28 to TRBJ1-6; TRBD1 is a possible D gene (6 bases). The CDR3 is made up of 17 amino acids. The V and J ends lost 5 bases and 8 bases respectively, with 22 bases between them. CDR1 and CDR2 (germline): MDHEN, SYDVKM. This CDR3 is CASSPSSRGSGHSPLHF. As DNA, the CDR3 is TGTGCCAGCAGTCCCAGTTCCAGGGGATCAGGCCATTCACCCCTCCACTTT.

This chain uses TRBV3-1 (or the pseudogene TRBV3-2) with TRBJ1-3; D gene uncertain. The CDR3 has 14 residues. The V gene's germline CDR1 is LGHDT and CDR2 YNNKEL (reference sequence). Trimming removed 0 bases at V and 2 bases at J, with 5 bases between. Written as DNA, the CDR3 is TGTGCCAGCAGCCAAGATCTAGCTGGAAACACCATATATTTT. It is translated as CASSQDLAGNTIYF.

The chain uses TRBV30 and TRBJ1-5; D remains ambiguous. CDR1 and CDR2 (germline): GTSNPN, SVGIG (reference sequence). Trimming shortened V by 0 bases and J by 5 bases, and 11 bases separated the two germline ends. The CDR3 is 14 amino acids. The CDR3: CAWSVRRGDQPQHF. The CDR3 DNA reads as TGTGCCTGGAGTGTAAGACGCGGAGATCAGCCCCAGCATTTT.

This rearrangement joins TRBV5-4 to TRBJ1-2; no clear D. V lost 4 bases and J lost 8, with 21 bases in between. Germline CDR1 SGHNT, CDR2 YYREEE (reference sequence). The CDR3 length is 15 residues. The CDR3 DNA follows: TGTGCCAGCAGCCCAGAGGCAGTCTCTACGGGCGGCTACACCTTC. This gives the protein CASSPEAVSTGGYTF. The entire variable domain, with the rest obtained from reference TRBV5-4 and TRBJ1-2, is as follows: ETGVTQSPTHLIKTRGQQVTLRCSSQSGHNTVSWYQQALGQGPQFIFQYYREEENGRGNFPPRFSGLQFPNYSSELNVNALELDDSALYLCASSPEAVSTGGYTFGSGTRLTVV.

The chain uses TRBV7-9 and TRBJ1-2; 8 bases map to TRBD1. Germline V lookup: CDR1 SEHNR, CDR2 FQNEAQ (reference sequence). This CDR3 is 14 amino acids long. After removal of 1 base from V and 4 bases from J, the junction contained 2 bases not matched to a gene. CDR3 amino acids: CASSLETGVYGYTF. The CDR3 DNA is TGTGCCAGCAGCTTAGAGACAGGGGTCTATGGCTACACCTTC.

The chain employs TRBV5-1 and TRBJ1-4; no clear D. The V gene lost 4 bases and the J gene lost 3 bases, with 13 bases spanning the gap. This CDR3 is built from 15 residues. Germline loops: CDR1 SGHRS, CDR2 YFSETQ. The CDR3 sequence: CASSPDGVANEKLFF. DNA of the CDR3: TGCGCCAGCAGCCCGGATGGGGTAGCTAATGAAAAACTGTTTTTT.

The V call is TRBV7-8, the J call TRBJ1-5; no clear D. This CDR3 is built from 15 residues. V was cut by 0 bases and J by 7 bases, with 13 bases left in between. CDR1 SGHVS and CDR2 FQNEAQ come from the germline V gene. The CDR3 bases are TGTGCCAGCAGCTTAGCGGCGGGGTCTGGGCAGCCCCAGCATTTT. The encoded protein is CASSLAAGSGQPQHF.

CDR3 coding DNA: TGCGCCAGCAGCTTTATCGCGGGAGGGGGGAATGAGCAGTTCTTC. Protein product: CASSFIAGGGNEQFF. The genes are TRBV5-1 and TRBJ2-1, with 9 bases fitting TRBD2. This CDR3 spans 15 amino acids. The trim removed 2 bases at V and 7 bases at J, leaving 7 bases unmatched. The V gene's germline CDR1 is SGHRS and CDR2 YFSETQ.

The chain joins TRBV4-1 to TRBJ2-5; maybe TRBD1 (6 bases). The V end lost 3 bases, the J end lost 4 bases, and 9 bases lay between the germline ends. The CDR3 sequence is 13 residues long. CDR1 MGHRA and CDR2 YSYEKL come from the germline V gene. CDR3 coding DNA: TGCGCCAGCAGCCACCCAGGGGCAGAGACCCAGTACTTC. It yields the protein CASSHPGAETQYF.

V is TRBV5-1 and J is TRBJ1-2; D gene unclear. This CDR3 has 15 residues. V lost 4 bases and J lost 2, with 15 bases in between. Germline CDR1 reads SGHRS; CDR2 reads YFSETQ. The DNA of the CDR3 is TGCGCCAGCAGCACCGACGGCGGATCGAACTATGGCTACACCTTC. Its protein is CASSTDGGSNYGYTF.

This rearrangement joins TRBV10-1 to TRBJ1-6; D is possibly TRBD1 (6 bases). The CDR3 runs to 12 residues. Germline V CDR1 and CDR2: WNHNN, SYGVQD (reference sequence). Deletions cut 4 bases from V and 10 bases from J, with 8 bases between. The CDR3 here is CASSAGESPLHF. Written as DNA, the CDR3 is TGCGCCAGCAGTGCAGGGGAATCACCCCTCCACTTT.

The chain joins TRBV7-8 to TRBJ1-5; D unclear. V was clipped by 4 bases and J by 2 bases, with 9 bases between them. The germline gives CDR1 SGHVS, CDR2 FQNEAQ. This CDR3 has 14 residues. The CDR3 nucleotides read TGTGCCAGCAGCTCCTCGGGTGGCAATCAGCCCCAGCATTTT. Its protein product is CASSSSGGNQPQHF.

This chain joins TRBV6-1 and TRBJ2-7, with TRBD1 as a possible D gene (5 bases). Germline-derived CDR1 and CDR2 are MNHNS and SASEGT. The CDR3 is made up of 15 amino acids. Trimming removed 1 base at V and 2 bases at J, with 12 bases between. CDR3 in DNA: TGTGCCAGCAGTGAAGAGTACCAGGGCCCCTACGAGCAGTACTTC. Protein: CASSEEYQGPYEQYF.

This clone was found a few times. J is TRBJ1-5 and V is TRBV19; D not resolved. Deletions cut 6 bases from V and 1 base from J, with 7 bases between. The germline CDR1 and CDR2 sequences are LNHDA and SQIVND (reference sequence). This CDR3 comprises 13 residues. CDR3 protein: CASSAWSNQPQHF. DNA for the CDR3: TGTGCCAGTAGCGCATGGAGCAATCAGCCCCAGCATTTT.

The V gene is TRBV28, the J gene TRBJ2-3; 11 nucleotides match TRBD2. With V trimmed by 6 bases and J by 7 bases, 9 bases remained unmatched. The CDR3 has 15 amino acids. Germline V gene data show CDR1 as MDHEN and CDR2 as SYDVKM. The CDR3 loop is CASSLAGGPRYTQYF. CDR3 DNA: TGTGCCAGCAGCTTAGCGGGAGGGCCTCGTTATACGCAGTATTTT.

The V call is TRBV25-1, the J call TRBJ1-3; D is uncertain. V was cut by 1 base and J by 3 bases, with 7 bases left in between. Germline loops: CDR1 MGHDK, CDR2 SYGVNS. The CDR3 contains 14 residues. The chain's CDR3 is CASSEFGDGNTIYF. The CDR3 bases are TGTGCCAGCAGTGAATTCGGGGATGGAAACACCATATATTTT. Full variable domain (outside the CDR3, taken from reference TRBV25-1 and TRBJ1-3): EADIYQTPRYLVIGTGKKITLECSQTMGHDKMYWYQQDPGMELHLIHYSYGVNSTEKGDLSSESTVSRIRTEHFPLTLESARPSHTSQYLCASSEFGDGNTIYFGEGSWLTVV.

The CDR3 nucleotides read TGCGCCAGCAGCCAAGGACCGGGGTCCACTGAAGCTTTCTTT. Translating it yields CASSQGPGSTEAFF. V usage is TRBV4-1 and J usage is TRBJ1-1; the D is unclear. Germline V gives CDR1 MGHRA, CDR2 YSYEKL. The CDR3 loop spans 14 amino acids. V was cut by 1 base and J by 4 bases, with 10 bases left in between.

The sample holds one count of this clone. The chain has TRBV7-2 and TRBJ1-2; no reliable D call. V gave up 5 bases and J gave up 2 bases, with 9 bases separating them. The CDR3 has 13 residues. Germline V gives CDR1 SGHTA, CDR2 FQGNSA. CDR3 protein: CASSRGGNYGYTF. CDR3 in DNA: TGTGCCAGCAGCCGAGGCGGGAACTATGGCTACACCTTC. Looking up the rest from reference TRBV7-2 and TRBJ1-2 gives the full variable domain: GAGVSQSPSNKVTEKGKDVELRCDPISGHTALYWYRQSLGQGLEFLIYFQGNSAPDKSGLPSDRFSAERTGGSVSTLTIQRTQQEDSAVYLCASSRGGNYGYTFGSGTRLTVV.

Only a few counts were recorded for this clone. The J gene is TRBJ1-5, the V gene TRBV21-1; whether TRBD1, the table's D call, matches the DNA was not checked. TRBV21-1 is labeled a pseudogene. The CDR3 consists of 18 residues. This chain's CDR3 is CASSKVGRGRPCNQPQHF. CDR3 nucleotide sequence: TGTGCCAGCAGCAAAGTGGGCAGGGGGCGCCCCTGCAATCAGCCCCAGCATTTT.

This chain joins TRBV7-8 and TRBJ1-4, with TRBD1 matching 9 bases. The V gene's germline CDR1 is SGHVS and CDR2 FQNEAQ. This CDR3 has 14 amino acids. Germline trimming cut 2 bases from V and 10 bases from J; bases unmatched to any gene: 5. The CDR3 DNA is TGTGCCAGCAGCTTATTGGACAGGGGCGGAAAACTGTTTTTT. Amino acids: CASSLLDRGGKLFF.

The V and J genes are TRBV18 and TRBJ1-1; possible D gene TRBD1, 5 bases. Germline CDR1 is KGHSH and CDR2 is LQKENI. V was trimmed by 4 bases and J by 11 bases, leaving 20 bases between them. The CDR3 is 14 amino acids. The CDR3, as DNA: TGTGCCAGCTCACTACTCCAGGGTGACTACCGGGCTTTCTTT. As protein: CASSLLQGDYRAFF.

The rearrangement joins TRBV3-1 (or the pseudogene TRBV3-2) to TRBJ1-2; no reliable D call. This CDR3 has 13 amino acids. Germline V gene lookup returns CDR1 LGHDT and CDR2 YNNKEL (reference sequence). Trimming shortened V by 3 bases and J by 2 bases, and 7 bases separated the two germline ends. The DNA for the CDR3 is TGTGCCAGCAGCCAGGTGGGCAACTATGGCTACACCTTC. It specifies CASSQVGNYGYTF.

The CDR3 spells CASRFGWQAQETQYF. As DNA, the CDR3 is TGCGCCAGCAGGTTTGGCTGGCAGGCCCAAGAGACCCAGTACTTC. The chain recombines TRBV5-1 with TRBJ2-5; no clear D. The CDR3 contains 15 residues. Germline V gives CDR1 SGHRS, CDR2 YFSETQ. V was shortened by 5 bases and J by 1 base, with 15 bases between the two germline ends.

V and J are TRBV3-1 (or the pseudogene TRBV3-2) and TRBJ2-2, with D possibly being TRBD1 or TRBD2 (5 bases each). In germline, CDR1 is LGHDT, CDR2 YNNKEL (reference sequence). The ends were cut back, 4 bases at V and 6 bases at J, with 15 bases in the middle. The CDR3 covers 15 residues. CDR3 in amino acids: CASSLGTKAAGELFF. CDR3 DNA: TGTGCCAGCAGCCTGGGGACCAAAGCAGCCGGGGAGCTGTTTTTT.

This clone has only a few counts. V gene TRBV10-3 combines with J gene TRBJ2-3; tentatively, D is TRBD2 (6 bases). The germline V gene has CDR1 ENHRY and CDR2 SYGVKD. Trimming left V 6 bases short and J 1 base short, with 11 bases between. The CDR3 loop spans 14 amino acids. The CDR3 DNA sequence: TGTGCCATCAGCGGGGACTGGCGCACAGATACGCAGTATTTT. This gives the protein CAISGDWRTDTQYF.

The rearrangement uses TRBV2 and TRBJ1-5, with D tentatively TRBD1 (6 bases). V was cut by 4 bases and J by 4 bases, with 11 bases left in between. This CDR3 region has 14 residues. The germline V gene encodes CDR1 SNHLY and CDR2 FYNNEI. CDR3 DNA: TGTGCCAGCAGTGTGAGACAGGCTAATCAGCCCCAGCATTTT. Translating it yields CASSVRQANQPQHF.